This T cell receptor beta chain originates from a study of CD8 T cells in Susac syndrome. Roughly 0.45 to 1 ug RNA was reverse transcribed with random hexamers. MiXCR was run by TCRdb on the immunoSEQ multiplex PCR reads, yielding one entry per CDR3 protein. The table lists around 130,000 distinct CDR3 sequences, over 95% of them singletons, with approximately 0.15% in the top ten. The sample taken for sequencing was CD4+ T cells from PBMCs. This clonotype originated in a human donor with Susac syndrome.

The CDR3 nucleotides are TGCAGCCCCGTCGTGTGGGGGCGCGGAGCAGATACGCAGTATTTT. This sequence encodes CSPVVWGRGADTQYF. V usage is TRBV29-1 and J usage is TRBJ2-3; tentative D call: TRBD1 (6 bases). Germline V gene sequence: CDR1 SQVTM, CDR2 ANQGSEA. V gave up 8 bases and J gave up 4 bases, with 22 bases separating them. The CDR3 is made up of 15 amino acids.